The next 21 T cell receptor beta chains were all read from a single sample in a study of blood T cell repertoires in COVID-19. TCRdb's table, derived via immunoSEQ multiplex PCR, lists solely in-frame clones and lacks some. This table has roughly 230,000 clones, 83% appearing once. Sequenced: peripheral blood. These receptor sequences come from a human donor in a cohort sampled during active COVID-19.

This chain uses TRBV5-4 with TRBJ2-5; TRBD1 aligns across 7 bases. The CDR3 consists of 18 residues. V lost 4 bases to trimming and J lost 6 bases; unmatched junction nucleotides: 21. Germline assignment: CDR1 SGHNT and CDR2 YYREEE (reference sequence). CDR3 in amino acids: CASSLLPGQRSPRKTQYF. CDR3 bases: TGTGCCAGCAGCCTACTCCCGGGACAGCGTTCCCCAAGAAAGACCCAGTACTTC.

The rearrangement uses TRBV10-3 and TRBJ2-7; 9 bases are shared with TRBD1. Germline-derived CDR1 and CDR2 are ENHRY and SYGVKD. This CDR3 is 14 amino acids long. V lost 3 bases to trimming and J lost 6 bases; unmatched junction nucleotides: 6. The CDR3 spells CAISDGTGTSEQYF. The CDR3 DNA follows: TGTGCCATCAGTGATGGGACAGGGACATCCGAGCAGTACTTC.

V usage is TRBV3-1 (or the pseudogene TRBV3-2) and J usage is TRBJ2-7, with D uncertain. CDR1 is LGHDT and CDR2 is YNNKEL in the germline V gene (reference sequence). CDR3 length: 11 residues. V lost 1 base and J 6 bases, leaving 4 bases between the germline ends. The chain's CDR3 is CASSQAVEQYF. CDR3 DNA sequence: TGTGCCAGCAGCCAAGCAGTCGAGCAGTACTTC.

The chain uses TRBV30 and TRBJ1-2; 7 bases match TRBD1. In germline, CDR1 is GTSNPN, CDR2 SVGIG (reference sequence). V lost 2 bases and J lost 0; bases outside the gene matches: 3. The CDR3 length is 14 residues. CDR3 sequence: CAWSYRGPNYGYTF. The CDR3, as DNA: TGTGCCTGGAGTTACAGGGGCCCTAACTATGGCTACACCTTC.

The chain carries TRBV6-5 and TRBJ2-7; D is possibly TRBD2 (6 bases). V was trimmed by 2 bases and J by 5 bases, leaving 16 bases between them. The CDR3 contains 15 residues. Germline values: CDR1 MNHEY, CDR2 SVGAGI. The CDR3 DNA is TGTGCCAGCAGTTACATGCGGGGAGTCAAGGACGAGCAGTACTTC. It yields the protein CASSYMRGVKDEQYF.

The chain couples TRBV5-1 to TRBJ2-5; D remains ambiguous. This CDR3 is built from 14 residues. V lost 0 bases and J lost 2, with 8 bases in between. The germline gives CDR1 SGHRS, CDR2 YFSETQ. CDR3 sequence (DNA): TGCGCCAGCAGCTTGGGTGGAGATCAAGAGACCCAGTACTTC. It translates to CASSLGGDQETQYF.

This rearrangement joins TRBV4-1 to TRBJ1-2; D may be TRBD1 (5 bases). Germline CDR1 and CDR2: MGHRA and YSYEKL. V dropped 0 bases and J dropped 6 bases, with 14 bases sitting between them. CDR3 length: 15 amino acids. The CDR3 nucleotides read TGCGCCAGCAGCCAAGAGGGCGCCGGGGGTAATGGCTACACCTTC. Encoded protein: CASSQEGAGGNGYTF.

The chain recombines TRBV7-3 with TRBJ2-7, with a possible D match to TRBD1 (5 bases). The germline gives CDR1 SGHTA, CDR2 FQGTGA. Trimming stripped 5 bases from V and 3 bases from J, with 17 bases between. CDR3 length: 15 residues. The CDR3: CASSPAFGRVYEQYF. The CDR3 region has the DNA TGTGCCAGCAGCCCCGCATTCGGCAGGGTCTACGAGCAGTACTTC. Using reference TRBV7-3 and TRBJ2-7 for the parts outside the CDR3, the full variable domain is GAGVSQTPSNKVTEKGKYVELRCDPISGHTALYWYRQSLGQGPEFLIYFQGTGAADDSGLPNDRFFAVRPEGSVSTLKIQRTERGDSAVYLCASSPAFGRVYEQYFGPGTRLTVT.

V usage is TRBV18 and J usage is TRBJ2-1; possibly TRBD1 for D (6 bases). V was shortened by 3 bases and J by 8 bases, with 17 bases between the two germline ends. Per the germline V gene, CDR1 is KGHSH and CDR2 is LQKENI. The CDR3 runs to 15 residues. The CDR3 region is CASSPPQGSKDEQFF. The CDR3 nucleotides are TGTGCCAGCTCACCTCCGCAGGGGTCAAAGGATGAGCAGTTCTTC.

This CDR3 reads CASSLSFRGSSETQYF. CDR3 nucleotide sequence: TGTGCCAGCAGTTTATCTTTCAGGGGAAGTTCAGAGACCCAGTACTTC. The chain joins TRBV27 to TRBJ2-5; D is possibly TRBD1 (6 bases). CDR1 MNHEY and CDR2 SMNVEV come from the germline V gene (reference sequence). V dropped 0 bases and J dropped 4 bases, with 15 bases sitting between them. The CDR3 has 16 residues.

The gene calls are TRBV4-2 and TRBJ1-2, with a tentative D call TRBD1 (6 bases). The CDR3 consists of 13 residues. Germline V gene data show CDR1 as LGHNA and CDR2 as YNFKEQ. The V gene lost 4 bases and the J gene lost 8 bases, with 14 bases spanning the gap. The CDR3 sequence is CASSPQGSDGYTF. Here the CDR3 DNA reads TGTGCCAGCAGCCCACAGGGCTCCGACGGCTACACCTTC.

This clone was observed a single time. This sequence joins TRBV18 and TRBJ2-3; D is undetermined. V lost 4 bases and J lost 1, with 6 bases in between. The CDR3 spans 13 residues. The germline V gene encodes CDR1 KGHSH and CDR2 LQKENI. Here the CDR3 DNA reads TGTGCCAGCTCACGGGCAGGCACAGATACGCAGTATTTT. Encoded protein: CASSRAGTDTQYF. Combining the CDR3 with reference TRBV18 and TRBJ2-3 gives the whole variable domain NAGVMQNPRHLVRRRGQEARLRCSPMKGHSHVYWYRQLPEEGLKFMVYLQKENIIDESGMPKERFSAEFPKEGPSILRIQQVVRGDSAAYFCASSRAGTDTQYFGPGTRLTVL.

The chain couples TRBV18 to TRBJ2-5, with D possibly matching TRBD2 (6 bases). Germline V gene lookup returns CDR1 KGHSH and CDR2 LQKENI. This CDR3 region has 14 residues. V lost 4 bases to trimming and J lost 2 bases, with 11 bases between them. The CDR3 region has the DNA TGTGCCAGCTCACTTGCGGGGAGACAAGAGACCCAGTACTTC. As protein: CASSLAGRQETQYF.

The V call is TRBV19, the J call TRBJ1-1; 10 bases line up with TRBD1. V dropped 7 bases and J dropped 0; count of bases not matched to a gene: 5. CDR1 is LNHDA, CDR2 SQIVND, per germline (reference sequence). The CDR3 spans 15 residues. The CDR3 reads CASITGTGVNTEAFF. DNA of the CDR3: TGTGCCAGTATTACCGGGACAGGGGTGAACACTGAAGCTTTCTTT.

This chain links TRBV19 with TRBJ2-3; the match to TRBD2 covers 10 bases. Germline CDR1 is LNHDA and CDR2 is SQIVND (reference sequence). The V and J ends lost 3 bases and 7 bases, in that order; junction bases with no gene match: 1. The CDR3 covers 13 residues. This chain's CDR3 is CASSISGGNTQYF. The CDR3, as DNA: TGTGCCAGTAGTATTAGCGGGGGGAATACGCAGTATTTT.

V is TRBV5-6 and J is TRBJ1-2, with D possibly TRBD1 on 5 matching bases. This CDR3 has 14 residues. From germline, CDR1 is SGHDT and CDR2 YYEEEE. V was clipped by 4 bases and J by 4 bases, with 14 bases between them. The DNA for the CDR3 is TGTGCCAGCAGCACGATATCCGGGGGCTATGGCTACACCTTC. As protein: CASSTISGGYGYTF.

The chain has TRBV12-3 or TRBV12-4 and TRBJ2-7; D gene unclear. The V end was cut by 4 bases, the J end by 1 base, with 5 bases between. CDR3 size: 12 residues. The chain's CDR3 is CASSSQSYEQYF. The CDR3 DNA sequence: TGTGCCAGCAGTTCCCAGTCCTACGAGCAGTACTTC.

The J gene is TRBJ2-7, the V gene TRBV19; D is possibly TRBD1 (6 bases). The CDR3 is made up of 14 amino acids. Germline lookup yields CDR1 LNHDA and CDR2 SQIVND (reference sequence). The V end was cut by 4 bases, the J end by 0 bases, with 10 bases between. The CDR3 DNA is TGTGCCAGTAGTAACGACAGGTACTCCTACGAGCAGTACTTC. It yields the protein CASSNDRYSYEQYF.

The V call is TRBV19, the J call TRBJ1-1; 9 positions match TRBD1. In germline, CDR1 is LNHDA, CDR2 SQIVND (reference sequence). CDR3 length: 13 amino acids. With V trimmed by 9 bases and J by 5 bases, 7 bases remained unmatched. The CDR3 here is CASRDRVRTEAFF. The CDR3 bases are TGTGCCAGCCGGGACAGGGTAAGAACTGAAGCTTTCTTT.

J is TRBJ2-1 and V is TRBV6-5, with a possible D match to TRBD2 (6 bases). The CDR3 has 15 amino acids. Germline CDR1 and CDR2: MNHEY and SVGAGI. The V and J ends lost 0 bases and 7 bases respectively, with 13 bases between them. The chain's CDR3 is CASSYSLAGRNEQFF. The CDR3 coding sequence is TGTGCCAGCAGTTACTCGCTAGCTGGGAGGAATGAGCAGTTCTTC.

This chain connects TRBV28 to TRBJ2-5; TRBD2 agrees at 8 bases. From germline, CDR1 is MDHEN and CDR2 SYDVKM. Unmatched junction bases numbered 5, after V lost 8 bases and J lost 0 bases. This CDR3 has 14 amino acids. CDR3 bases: TGTGCCAGCTCCAGCGGGAGCCACCAAGAGACCCAGTACTTC. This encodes CASSSGSHQETQYF.